The 24 T cell receptor beta chains below all came from one sample that was sequenced in a study of blood T cell repertoires in COVID-19 (TCRdb year 2020). Library construction relied on the immunoSEQ multiplex PCR assay. TCRdb carries this immuneACCESS record with in-frame sequences only. Its versions omit some clonotypes, under half of them owing to an unresolved V gene in the studies checked, with the rest unexplained. The sample yields a few hundred thousand clones; around 90% were counted once. The leading ten clones occupy just under 0.95% of the sample. Sequenced: peripheral blood. These receptors were collected from a woman in her forties who had recovered from COVID-19.

The chain has TRBV6-2 or TRBV6-3 and TRBJ1-5, with D tentatively TRBD1 (5 bases). Germline V CDR1 and CDR2: MNHEY, SVGEGT. The CDR3 spans 14 residues. V was trimmed by 6 bases and J by 3 bases, leaving 12 bases between them. CDR3 nucleotide sequence: TGTGCCAGCAGCCCCGACAGTTCCAATCAGCCCCAGCATTTT. Encoded protein: CASSPDSSNQPQHF.

The sample holds one count of this clone. The CDR3 loop is CASSVAQGRETQYF. The CDR3 DNA is TGTGCCAGCAGCGTAGCTCAGGGTCGAGAGACCCAGTACTTC. The rearrangement uses TRBV9 and TRBJ2-5; possible D gene TRBD1, 5 bases. Trimming stripped 0 bases from V and 4 bases from J, with 10 bases between. CDR1 and CDR2 from the germline V gene are SGDLS and YYNGEE. The CDR3 is made up of 14 amino acids.

V and J are TRBV7-6 and TRBJ2-7, with TRBD1 matching 8 bases. Germline trimming cut 5 bases from V and 3 bases from J; bases unmatched to any gene: 12. There are 16 residues in the CDR3. CDR1 is SGHVS, CDR2 FNYEAQ, per germline. CDR3 protein: CASSPIRTGPSYEQYF. DNA for the CDR3: TGTGCCAGCAGCCCAATCCGGACAGGGCCAAGCTACGAGCAGTACTTC.

A single count supports this clone. The V gene is TRBV19, the J gene TRBJ2-3, with 10 bases matching TRBD2. After removal of 5 bases from V and 1 base from J, the junction contained 9 bases not matched to a gene. The CDR3 sequence is 17 residues long. Germline lookup yields CDR1 LNHDA and CDR2 SQIVND (reference sequence). The CDR3 sequence: CASSSFSGRSRTDTQYF. The CDR3 DNA reads as TGTGCCAGTAGTTCCTTTAGCGGGAGGTCCCGCACAGATACGCAGTATTTT.

The chain joins TRBV30 to TRBJ2-7, with D maybe TRBD2 (5 bases). CDR3 size: 16 residues. CDR1 and CDR2 from the germline V gene are GTSNPN and SVGIG (reference sequence). The V end was cut by 1 base, the J end by 3 bases, with 19 bases between. The CDR3 loop reads CAWSAGTGLSVYEQYF. In DNA, the CDR3 is TGTGCCTGGAGTGCGGGAACTGGACTGTCGGTCTACGAGCAGTACTTC.

This clone appeared a single time. The DNA of the CDR3 is TGTGCCAGCAGCTTAGAGGAGGGGCGCAATCAGCCCCAGCATTTT. Amino acids: CASSLEEGRNQPQHF. The V gene is TRBV7-2, the J gene TRBJ1-5, with D possibly TRBD1 on 5 matching bases. Germline CDR1 SGHTA, CDR2 FQGNSA. The CDR3 is 15 amino acids. V was shortened by 1 base and J by 2 bases, with 9 bases between the two germline ends.

A single count supports this clone. The chain is built from TRBV28 and TRBJ1-5; TRBD1 is a possible D gene (6 bases). With 6 bases removed from V and 1 base from J, the gap between germline ends came to 13 bases. Germline assignment: CDR1 MDHEN and CDR2 SYDVKM. The CDR3 has 15 amino acids. The CDR3 DNA follows: TGTGCCAGCAGACTAGGGGGGGGAAGCAATCAGCCCCAGCATTTT. Its translation: CASRLGGGSNQPQHF.

The chain joins TRBV5-8 to TRBJ2-7; TRBD2 matches 7 bases. Germline values: CDR1 SGHTS, CDR2 YDEGEE. This CDR3 has 15 amino acids. V trimming: 4 bases; J trimming: 1 base; junction bases outside the gene matches: 8. CDR3 residues: CASSPRAGISYEQYF. CDR3 coding DNA: TGTGCCAGCAGCCCACGAGCGGGGATTTCCTACGAGCAGTACTTC.

The chain employs TRBV5-8 and TRBJ2-3; 12 bases fit TRBD2. With V trimmed by 7 bases and J by 7 bases, 13 bases remained unmatched. There are 16 residues in the CDR3. Germline CDR1 SGHTS, CDR2 YDEGEE. CDR3 sequence reads: CASGLAGTALLHTQYF. CDR3 nucleotide sequence: TGTGCCAGCGGACTAGCGGGGACAGCCCTCTTGCATACGCAGTATTTT.

This chain joins TRBV18 and TRBJ2-5; TRBD2 might be the D (5 bases). V shed 5 bases and J shed 2 bases, with 9 bases lying between them. CDR3 length: 13 residues. Germline V gene sequence: CDR1 KGHSH, CDR2 LQKENI. The CDR3 reads CASSDLAQETQYF. The CDR3 nucleotides are TGTGCCAGCTCAGACCTAGCACAAGAGACCCAGTACTTC.

As to this clone: Its ends do not fully match the called genes, so a read error is possible. This sequence joins TRBV7-7 and TRBJ2-1; 9 bases are a match to TRBD2. CDR3 length: 15 residues. Germline V gene sequence: CDR1 SSHAT, CDR2 FNYEAQ (reference sequence). This CDR3 reads CASSLGLAGKDEQFF. The CDR3 region has the DNA TGTGCTAGCAGCTTAGGGCTAGCGGGAAAGGATGAGCAGTTCTTC.

J is TRBJ1-1 and V is TRBV12-5; D gene uncertain. Germline-derived CDR1 and CDR2 are LGHNT and FRNRAP. CDR3 size: 15 residues. Trimming shortened V by 5 bases and J by 2 bases, and 15 bases separated the two germline ends. CDR3 protein: CASGLTRSGNTEAFF. The CDR3 DNA is TGTGCTAGTGGTCTAACTAGGTCGGGTAACACTGAAGCTTTCTTT. The whole variable domain, filled in from reference TRBV12-5 and TRBJ1-1, reads DARVTQTPRHKVTEMGQEVTMRCQPILGHNTVFWYRQTMMQGLELLAYFRNRAPLDDSGMPKDRFSAEMPDATLATLKIQPSEPRDSAVYFCASGLTRSGNTEAFFGQGTRLTVV.

The gene calls are TRBV5-1 and TRBJ2-7; 7 bases agree with TRBD1. The V gene's germline CDR1 is SGHRS and CDR2 YFSETQ. With V trimmed by 3 bases and J by 8 bases, 11 bases remained unmatched. The CDR3 sequence is 14 residues long. The CDR3 sequence: CASSWDREGAKQYF. The CDR3 DNA sequence: TGCGCCAGCAGCTGGGATCGAGAGGGGGCAAAGCAGTACTTC.

The chain has TRBV9 and TRBJ2-2; D is uncertain. Trimming shortened V by 3 bases and J by 2 bases, and 17 bases separated the two germline ends. The germline V gene has CDR1 SGDLS and CDR2 YYNGEE. The CDR3 spans 17 residues. Written as DNA, the CDR3 is TGTGCCAGCAGCGGAAATGGAGACCGGCCCAACACCGGGGAGCTGTTTTTT. This codes for CASSGNGDRPNTGELFF.

This chain uses TRBV19 with TRBJ2-1; 7 bases fit TRBD1. V was clipped by 5 bases and J by 6 bases; unmatched bases: 13. The CDR3 sequence is 16 residues long. The germline CDR1 and CDR2 sequences are LNHDA and SQIVND (reference sequence). The CDR3 sequence is CASSSRVVPGGNEQFF. CDR3 nucleotides: TGTGCCAGTAGTTCGAGGGTAGTCCCAGGGGGCAATGAGCAGTTCTTC.

The chain employs TRBV27 and TRBJ1-5; no clear D. Germline lookup yields CDR1 MNHEY and CDR2 SMNVEV (reference sequence). CDR3 length equals 15 residues. V was trimmed by 5 bases and J by 1 base, leaving 12 bases between them. The CDR3 region has the DNA TGTGCCAGCAGTCCTTACTTCGCCAGCAATCAGCCCCAGCATTTT. It codes for CASSPYFASNQPQHF.

The chain links TRBV2 to TRBJ2-7; D not certain. V was clipped by 6 bases and J by 3 bases, with 9 bases between them. Germline V gene sequence: CDR1 SNHLY, CDR2 FYNNEI. The CDR3 loop spans 12 amino acids. The CDR3 spells CASSAYNYEQYF. The CDR3 DNA is TGTGCCAGCAGCGCTTACAACTACGAGCAGTACTTC.

The chain joins TRBV5-4 to TRBJ2-3, with D possibly matching TRBD2 (5 bases). V gave up 2 bases and J gave up 6 bases, with 13 bases separating them. The CDR3 runs to 14 residues. Germline CDR1 and CDR2: SGHNT and YYREEE (reference sequence). The CDR3 is CASSLPSLTDTQYF. The DNA for the CDR3 is TGTGCCAGCAGCTTACCTAGCCTCACGGATACGCAGTATTTT.

V and J are TRBV7-8 and TRBJ2-2; D is unclear. CDR3 length: 17 amino acids. From germline, CDR1 is SGHVS and CDR2 FQNEAQ. V lost 0 bases, J lost 4 bases, and 15 bases lay in between. The CDR3 nucleotides read TGTGCCAGCAGCTTAGCCCGCGCGAGCGTGGGCACCGGGGAGCTGTTTTTT. This gives the protein CASSLARASVGTGELFF.

The rearrangement links TRBV27 to TRBJ1-1; D gene unclear. This CDR3 is built from 14 residues. V was clipped by 4 bases and J by 7 bases, with 16 bases between them. Germline lookup yields CDR1 MNHEY and CDR2 SMNVEV (reference sequence). The CDR3 sequence: CASSWASRDGEAFF. CDR3 bases: TGTGCCAGCAGTTGGGCATCCCGTGACGGTGAAGCTTTCTTT.

V usage is TRBV15 and J usage is TRBJ2-1; 15 bases agree with TRBD2. V dropped 5 bases and J dropped 6; count of bases not matched to a gene: 5. The CDR3 runs to 16 residues. Germline lookup yields CDR1 LNHNV and CDR2 YYDKDF (reference sequence). CDR3: CATSGTSGRSANEQFF. In nucleotides, the CDR3 is TGTGCCACCAGCGGGACTAGCGGGAGGTCTGCCAATGAGCAGTTCTTC.

This clone was seen a single time. The CDR3 loop is CASSIQGAGAGNEKLFF. For the CDR3, the DNA is TGCGCCAGCAGCATTCAGGGGGCGGGGGCCGGCAATGAAAAACTGTTTTTT. V and J are TRBV5-1 and TRBJ1-4, with 8 bases lining up with TRBD1. The CDR3 is made up of 17 amino acids. In germline, CDR1 is SGHRS, CDR2 YFSETQ. The ends lost 4 bases at V and 5 bases at J; junction bases unmatched: 13. The complete variable domain, with remaining parts taken from reference TRBV5-1 and TRBJ1-4, reads KAGVTQTPRYLIKTRGQQVTLSCSPISGHRSVSWYQQTPGQGLQFLFEYFSETQRNKGNFPGRFSGRQFSNSRSEMNVSTLELGDSALYLCASSIQGAGAGNEKLFFGSGTQLSVL.

Only one count was recorded for this clone. The V and J genes are TRBV15 and TRBJ2-3; the D gene is possibly TRBD2 (5 bases). Germline CDR1 LNHNV, CDR2 YYDKDF (reference sequence). The CDR3 totals 17 residues. The V gene lost 0 bases and the J gene lost 3 bases, with 16 bases spanning the gap. This CDR3 is CATSREVGVASTDTQYF. CDR3 bases: TGTGCCACCAGCAGAGAAGTGGGAGTGGCTTCTACAGATACGCAGTATTTT.

The gene calls are TRBV19 and TRBJ2-7; 16 bases are shared with TRBD2. Per the germline V gene, CDR1 is LNHDA and CDR2 is SQIVND (reference sequence). The J segment lost 0 bases and the V segment lost 4 bases, leaving 3 bases of the junction unmatched. The CDR3 runs 17 residues. The CDR3 DNA sequence: TGTGCCAGTAGTAAGGGACTAGCGGGAGGGAGCTCCTACGAGCAGTACTTC. Translating gives CASSKGLAGGSSYEQYF.